These 31 T cell receptor beta chains came from one sample sequenced in a study of cytomegalovirus exposure and HLA in healthy donors. The primer mix had 60 Vbeta and 13 Jbeta primers. This table comes from immunoSEQ multiplex PCR, and its TCRdb copy is limited to in-frame clones, with some not included. In the table there are over 80,000 clones, about 80% of which are singletons. The material sequenced was PBMCs. Every receptor here comes from a female donor in good health and CMV-seronegative.

The rearrangement uses TRBV6-4 and TRBJ1-4; 9 positions match TRBD1. Germline V gene data show CDR1 as MRHNA and CDR2 as SNTAGT. This CDR3 spans 14 amino acids. V lost 6 bases, J lost 13 bases, and 12 bases stayed unmatched. The CDR3 region is CASRRGGQGIRLFF. CDR3 bases: TGTGCCAGCAGAAGAGGTGGACAGGGGATTCGACTGTTTTTT.

V usage is TRBV2 and J usage is TRBJ2-5, with 10 bases aligning to TRBD1. This CDR3 contains 14 residues. Looked up from germline, CDR1 is SNHLY and CDR2 is FYNNEI. V shed 6 bases, J shed 9 bases, and the junction held 10 bases outside the gene matches. CDR3: CASSRDRGVRAQYF. As DNA, the CDR3 is TGTGCCAGCAGCCGGGACAGGGGCGTAAGGGCCCAGTACTTC.

This clone has just one count. The V and J genes are TRBV28 and TRBJ1-1, with TRBD1 matching 7 bases. There are 13 residues in the CDR3. The J segment lost 4 bases and the V segment lost 8 bases, leaving 7 bases of the junction unmatched. Germline CDR1 reads MDHEN; CDR2 reads SYDVKM. The DNA for the CDR3 is TGTGCCAGCCTTTTTCACAGGGGCACTGAAGCTTTCTTT. Translating it yields CASLFHRGTEAFF.

This sequence joins TRBV19 and TRBJ2-1, with TRBD2 identical over 13 bases. CDR1 and CDR2 (germline): LNHDA, SQIVND (reference sequence). J was trimmed by 0 bases and V by 8 bases; bases with no gene match: 7. The CDR3 length is 17 residues. CDR3 loop: CASSTWTSGSSYNEQFF. The CDR3 DNA reads as TGTGCCAGTTCAACTTGGACTAGCGGGAGCTCCTACAATGAGCAGTTCTTC.

This clone was detected only once. J is TRBJ2-5 and V is TRBV2; maybe TRBD1 (5 bases). Trimming left V 4 bases short and J 3 bases short, with 15 bases between. Germline CDR1 is SNHLY and CDR2 is FYNNEI. The CDR3 sequence is 15 residues long. DNA of the CDR3: TGTGCCAGCAGTGGGGGCCAGGGCTCCAAAGAGACCCAGTACTTC. Translation: CASSGGQGSKETQYF. The complete variable domain, with remaining parts taken from reference TRBV2 and TRBJ2-5, reads EPEVTQTPSHQVTQMGQEVILRCVPISNHLYFYWYRQILGQKVEFLVSFYNNEISEKSEIFDDQFSVERPDGSNFTLKIRSTKLEDSAMYFCASSGGQGSKETQYFGPGTRLLVL.

V is TRBV5-1 and J is TRBJ1-1; the D gene is possibly TRBD1 (5 bases). This CDR3 spans 12 amino acids. Per germline, CDR1 SGHRS and CDR2 YFSETQ. Trimming removed 2 bases at V and 7 bases at J, with 9 bases between. CDR3: CASSFWGDEAFF. The CDR3 bases are TGCGCCAGCAGCTTCTGGGGGGATGAAGCTTTCTTT.

The count of this clone is one. The chain uses TRBV9 and TRBJ2-3; no definite D call. This CDR3 has 14 amino acids. Germline lookup yields CDR1 SGDLS and CDR2 YYNGEE. The ends were cut back, 2 bases at V and 1 base at J, with 8 bases in the middle. CDR3 sequence: CASSVGLGTDTQYF. CDR3 nucleotide sequence: TGTGCCAGCAGCGTTGGTTTAGGCACAGATACGCAGTATTTT.

V gene TRBV5-1 combines with J gene TRBJ2-7; TRBD2 might be the D (5 bases). The CDR3 covers 14 residues. V lost 7 bases and J 0 bases, leaving 14 bases between the germline ends. Germline loops: CDR1 SGHRS, CDR2 YFSETQ. The CDR3 nucleotides read TGCGCCAGCGCCCAACCTGAGGGCTCCTACGAGCAGTACTTC. Translation: CASAQPEGSYEQYF.

The CDR3 DNA sequence: TGTGCCTGGAGTGTTACCTCGGGAGGACTAGCGGGAGATTACGAGCAGTACTTC. This codes for CAWSVTSGGLAGDYEQYF. The chain combines TRBV30 with TRBJ2-7, with TRBD2 matching 13 bases. The germline gives CDR1 GTSNPN, CDR2 SVGIG (reference sequence). The CDR3 covers 18 residues. With V trimmed by 0 bases and J by 4 bases, 12 bases remained unmatched.

V is TRBV29-1 and J is TRBJ2-5; 8 nucleotides line up with TRBD1. The germline CDR1 and CDR2 sequences are SQVTM and ANQGSEA. J was trimmed by 5 bases and V by 8 bases; bases with no gene match: 10. CDR3 length: 13 residues. CDR3 sequence: CSLATGALETQYF. The DNA for the CDR3 is TGCAGCCTGGCGACAGGGGCATTGGAGACCCAGTACTTC.

V usage is TRBV18 and J usage is TRBJ1-2; possibly TRBD1 for D (6 bases). CDR1 KGHSH and CDR2 LQKENI come from the germline V gene. The V end was cut by 1 base, the J end by 4 bases, with 10 bases between. The CDR3 is made up of 14 amino acids. CDR3 sequence: CASSPLRDTYGYTF. The CDR3 DNA reads as TGTGCCAGCTCACCACTCAGGGACACCTATGGCTACACCTTC.

This clone was counted a single time. The V call is TRBV6-5, the J call TRBJ1-3; D perhaps matches TRBD1 (6 bases). The germline gives CDR1 MNHEY, CDR2 SVGAGI. CDR3 length: 12 residues. The V gene lost 8 bases and the J gene lost 4 bases, with 9 bases spanning the gap. The CDR3 DNA reads as TGTGCCAGCCTCGACAGGGGAAACACCATATATTTT. The encoded protein is CASLDRGNTIYF.

The rearrangement links TRBV4-3 to TRBJ2-1; D unclear. Germline V lookup: CDR1 LGHNA, CDR2 YSLEER. Trimming cost V 0 bases and J 3 bases, with 9 bases left between them. This CDR3 spans 15 amino acids. Here the CDR3 reads CASSQERHYYNEQFF. The CDR3 coding sequence is TGCGCCAGCAGCCAAGAAAGGCACTACTACAATGAGCAGTTCTTC.

This chain links TRBV7-2 with TRBJ1-2; D ambiguous. The CDR3 has 16 residues. Germline V gene data show CDR1 as SGHTA and CDR2 as FQGNSA. V lost 3 bases and J 14 bases, leaving 28 bases between the germline ends. The CDR3 bases are TGTGCCAGCAGCTTGGATCCGGTGACGATGTTTCCCGCGCGGACCTTC. The encoded protein is CASSLDPVTMFPARTF.

The V call is TRBV7-9, the J call TRBJ2-7; 8 bases map to TRBD2. This CDR3 is built from 17 residues. Germline V lookup: CDR1 SEHNR, CDR2 FQNEAQ (reference sequence). J lost 5 bases, V lost 4 bases, and 16 bases had no gene match. The CDR3 reads CASSSSGGGAGAHEQYF. The CDR3 coding sequence is TGTGCCAGCAGCTCCTCCGGGGGGGGCGCAGGGGCCCACGAGCAGTACTTC.

V is TRBV6-4 and J is TRBJ2-5; 8 positions agree with TRBD2. The germline V gene encodes CDR1 MRHNA and CDR2 SNTAGT. The CDR3 contains 15 residues. V lost 4 bases, J lost 5 bases, and 9 bases stayed unmatched. As DNA, the CDR3 is TGTGCCAGCAGTGGGGGACGGGAGGGGTGGGAGACCCAGTACTTC. Protein sequence: CASSGGREGWETQYF.

The rearrangement links TRBV2 to TRBJ1-2; D is ambiguous. This CDR3 comprises 16 residues. Looked up from germline, CDR1 is SNHLY and CDR2 is FYNNEI. Deletions cut 1 base from V and 0 bases from J, with 12 bases between. CDR3: CASSEGSGPPNYGYTF. DNA for the CDR3: TGTGCCAGCAGTGAAGGGTCAGGCCCTCCTAACTATGGCTACACCTTC. Full variable domain (rest looked up from reference TRBV2 and TRBJ1-2): EPEVTQTPSHQVTQMGQEVILRCVPISNHLYFYWYRQILGQKVEFLVSFYNNEISEKSEIFDDQFSVERPDGSNFTLKIRSTKLEDSAMYFCASSEGSGPPNYGYTFGSGTRLTVV.

In its sample, this clone was seen once. The rearrangement uses TRBV23-1 and TRBJ2-3, with 8 positions matching TRBD1. TRBV23-1 is marked as an open reading frame, function uncertain. This CDR3 region has 15 residues. J lost 0 bases, V lost 4 bases, and 3 bases had no gene match. In nucleotides, the CDR3 is TGCGCCAGCAGTCCCCGGGACAGGAGCACAGATACGCAGTATTTT. Translating it yields CASSPRDRSTDTQYF.

This clone was counted between two and nine times. This rearrangement joins TRBV4-2 to TRBJ1-5; the match to TRBD1 covers 10 bases. This CDR3 has 15 amino acids. Germline trimming cut 2 bases from V and 6 bases from J; bases unmatched to any gene: 4. Germline loops: CDR1 LGHNA, CDR2 YNFKEQ. Here the CDR3 reads CASSQMGQGPQPQHF. CDR3 nucleotides: TGTGCCAGCAGCCAAATGGGACAGGGGCCTCAGCCCCAGCATTTT.

The chain joins TRBV2 to TRBJ1-1, with TRBD1 matching over 8 bases. With V trimmed by 7 bases and J by 9 bases, 16 bases remained unmatched. Germline assignment: CDR1 SNHLY and CDR2 FYNNEI. The CDR3 is 15 amino acids. The CDR3 is CASTETGGGTGQAFF. CDR3 nucleotide sequence: TGTGCCAGCACCGAAACCGGGGGAGGGACAGGCCAAGCTTTCTTT.

A remark on this clone: Other nucleotide sequences from this sample produce the same CDR3. This sequence joins TRBV25-1 and TRBJ2-7; the match to TRBD2 covers 8 bases. This CDR3 region has 13 residues. J lost 2 bases, V lost 7 bases, and 4 bases had no gene match. Germline V gives CDR1 MGHDK, CDR2 SYGVNS. The CDR3 spells CASTAAGAYEQYF. The CDR3 DNA reads TGTGCCAGCACTGCAGCGGGAGCCTACGAGCAGTACTTC.

This chain joins TRBV5-1 and TRBJ2-1, with 7 nucleotides matching TRBD2. Trimming removed 0 bases from V and 10 bases from J; junction bases left unmatched: 13. The germline gives CDR1 SGHRS, CDR2 YFSETQ. This CDR3 has 16 amino acids. Here the CDR3 DNA reads TGCGCCAGCAGCTTGGAAGGTCGGGCGGGAGTCAGGGAGCAGTTCTTC. Its translation: CASSLEGRAGVREQFF.

This clone was seen only a few times. The chain employs TRBV5-4 and TRBJ1-2, with unresolved D. Germline V lookup: CDR1 SGHNT, CDR2 YYREEE (reference sequence). V was clipped by 0 bases and J by 8 bases, with 8 bases between them. This CDR3 is 12 amino acids long. The CDR3 coding sequence is TGTGCCAGCAGCTTGGGGGCGGGAGGCTACACCTTC. This translates into CASSLGAGGYTF.

This clone has just one count. The chain links TRBV2 to TRBJ2-7; 8 positions match TRBD1. The CDR3 runs to 13 residues. Germline V lookup: CDR1 SNHLY, CDR2 FYNNEI. Trimming cost V 1 base and J 6 bases; bases outside gene matches: 2. DNA of the CDR3: TGTGCCAGCAGTGAAGGCAGGGGGCGCGAGCAGTACTTC. Its translation: CASSEGRGREQYF.

Only a few counts were recorded for this clone. J is TRBJ1-5 and V is TRBV5-6, with D perhaps TRBD1 (6 bases). Germline V gene data show CDR1 as SGHDT and CDR2 as YYEEEE. This CDR3 comprises 15 residues. The V end lost 1 base, the J end lost 2 bases, and 10 bases lay between the germline ends. CDR3: CASSLTGSGNQPQHF. The CDR3 coding sequence is TGTGCCAGCAGCTTGACAGGGTCGGGCAATCAGCCCCAGCATTTT.

V gene TRBV10-3 combines with J gene TRBJ2-7, with D perhaps TRBD1 (6 bases). Trimming pared 10 bases from V and 1 base from J, leaving 11 bases between. The CDR3 totals 12 residues. Germline CDR1 ENHRY, CDR2 SYGVKD. This CDR3 is CATEQGSYEQYF. In nucleotides, the CDR3 is TGTGCCACTGAACAGGGATCCTACGAGCAGTACTTC.

The gene calls are TRBV9 and TRBJ2-5, with 11 nucleotides matching TRBD2. With 2 bases clipped from V and 5 bases from J, the junction kept 5 bases outside the gene matches. Germline loops: CDR1 SGDLS, CDR2 YYNGEE. This CDR3 region has 15 residues. The CDR3 DNA follows: TGTGCCAGCAGCGTTAGCGGGGGGGTATGGGAGACCCAGTACTTC. It codes for CASSVSGGVWETQYF.

J is TRBJ1-1 and V is TRBV18; 7 positions agree with TRBD1. CDR3 length: 13 amino acids. V lost 3 bases and J lost 4; bases outside the gene matches: 2. CDR1 and CDR2 from the germline V gene are KGHSH and LQKENI. CDR3 protein: CASSPGQSTEAFF. In nucleotides, the CDR3 is TGTGCCAGCTCACCGGGACAGTCCACTGAAGCTTTCTTT.

In this sample, this clone turned up once. The rearrangement links TRBV27 to TRBJ2-1, with TRBD2 matching 7 bases. V was clipped by 3 bases and J by 0 bases; unmatched bases: 5. Per the germline V gene, CDR1 is MNHEY and CDR2 is SMNVEV (reference sequence). This CDR3 is built from 16 residues. The CDR3 bases are TGTGCCAGCAGTTTGGTGGGCGGGGGCTCCTACAATGAGCAGTTCTTC. Translation: CASSLVGGGSYNEQFF.

The V gene is TRBV19, the J gene TRBJ2-7; D may be TRBD1 (6 bases). V lost 5 bases and J 6 bases, leaving 17 bases between the germline ends. CDR1 LNHDA and CDR2 SQIVND come from the germline V gene (reference sequence). This CDR3 region has 14 residues. CDR3 residues: CASSGGQGSGEQYF. CDR3 DNA: TGTGCCAGTAGTGGGGGTCAGGGGTCTGGCGAGCAGTACTTC. Full variable domain (missing parts from reference TRBV19 and TRBJ2-7): DGGITQSPKYLFRKEGQNVTLSCEQNLNHDAMYWYRQDPGQGLRLIYYSQIVNDFQKGDIAEGYSVSREKKESFPLTVTSAQKNPTAFYLCASSGGQGSGEQYFGPGTRLTVT.

This chain joins TRBV5-4 and TRBJ2-7; 10 bases agree with TRBD1. Losses at the gene ends were 0 bases for V and 7 bases for J; bases not matched to a gene: 7. The CDR3 spans 15 residues. CDR1 and CDR2 (germline): SGHNT, YYREEE (reference sequence). This CDR3 reads CASSLAGTGEREQYF. The CDR3 nucleotides read TGTGCCAGCAGCTTGGCCGGGACAGGGGAAAGGGAGCAGTACTTC. Full variable domain (outside the CDR3, taken from reference TRBV5-4 and TRBJ2-7): ETGVTQSPTHLIKTRGQQVTLRCSSQSGHNTVSWYQQALGQGPQFIFQYYREEENGRGNFPPRFSGLQFPNYSSELNVNALELDDSALYLCASSLAGTGEREQYFGPGTRLTVT.